This TCR beta chain was obtained from a study of blood T cell repertoires in COVID-19. Study-wide context: Collection of acute and convalescent COVID-19 samples took place in the United States, Italy and Spain. PBMCs, B-cell-depleted T cells, or T cells provided the cDNA or gDNA that made up the material.

Germline values: CDR1 MNHNY, CDR2 SVGAGI (reference sequence). CDR3 length equals 17 residues. V gave up 5 bases and J gave up 1 base; unmatched junction bases: 2. Sequenced by immunoSEQ multiplex PCR; TCRdb stores in-frame clones only, minus some. This sample has 90,000 to 120,000 clones, with around 84% found just once. The gene calls are TRBV6-6 and TRBJ2-2; 15 bases are shared with TRBD2. Sequenced input: peripheral blood. This clonotype was sampled from a man aged 60-69 years with acute or convalescent COVID-19. The DNA for the CDR3 is TGTGCCAGCAGTCCGGGACTAGCGGGAGGGAACACCGGGGAGCTGTTTTTT. Translated, it gives CASSPGLAGGNTGELFF.